A single T cell receptor (beta chain) is shown here with its context. This entry belongs to a study of shared clonotypes between healthy human individuals. Generated by immunoSEQ multiplex PCR, the TCRdb table keeps only in-frame clones and is missing some. The data hold about 1.1 million clones, with around 82% observed a single time. Germline V gives CDR1 SGHRS, CDR2 YFSETQ. The CDR3 sequence is 14 residues long. J gave up 3 bases and V 2 bases, and 5 bases lay outside the gene matches. The sequence came from a man younger than 35 in good health. Some clones in this sample may be carry-over from other donors' samples. The rearrangement joins TRBV5-1 to TRBJ2-7; TRBD2 agrees at 7 bases. Source material: memory CD4+ T cells from PBMCs. Documented subset: CD45RA-negative fraction. CDR3 protein: CASSFGGSGYEQYF. DNA for the CDR3: TGCGCCAGCAGCTTCGGCGGGAGCGGCTACGAGCAGTACTTC.